One sample yielded the 2 T cell receptor beta chains listed below, sequenced in a study of T cell changes during pregnancy in multiple sclerosis (dated by TCRdb to about 2019). Libraries came from the immunoSEQ multiplex PCR assay. TCRdb's version of the immuneACCESS table is confined to in-frame rearrangements and falls short of the full clone set. An unresolved V gene accounts for under half of the shortfall where checked; the remainder is of unknown origin. This sample holds about 88,000 clones; roughly nine tenths were observed only once. Of the sample, 1.5% falls within the top ten clones. Sequences were derived from peripheral blood, sampled in the first trimester of pregnancy. The source is a female donor with multiple sclerosis, enrolled in a pregnancy study.

The gene calls are TRBV5-4 and TRBJ1-4; TRBD1 aligns across 7 bases. Losses at the gene ends were 4 bases for V and 0 bases for J; bases not matched to a gene: 9. This CDR3 region has 17 residues. Germline CDR1 and CDR2: SGHNT and YYREEE (reference sequence). The CDR3: CASSLGGQTATNEKLFF. Written as DNA, the CDR3 is TGTGCCAGCAGCCTCGGGGGACAGACTGCAACTAATGAAAAACTGTTTTTT.

The genes are TRBV5-1 and TRBJ2-7, with D possibly being TRBD2 (7 bases). The CDR3 spans 17 residues. Germline CDR1 reads SGHRS; CDR2 reads YFSETQ. Trimming pared 0 bases from V and 4 bases from J, leaving 20 bases between. The CDR3 is CASSLVGGGGSGYEQYF. In DNA, the CDR3 is TGCGCCAGCAGCTTGGTTGGGGGGGGCGGGAGCGGTTACGAGCAGTACTTC. The variable domain in full, with the rest retrieved from reference TRBV5-1 and TRBJ2-7, is KAGVTQTPRYLIKTRGQQVTLSCSPISGHRSVSWYQQTPGQGLQFLFEYFSETQRNKGNFPGRFSGRQFSNSRSEMNVSTLELGDSALYLCASSLVGGGGSGYEQYFGPGTRLTVT.